The 29 T cell receptor beta chains below were found in one sample sequenced in a study of cytomegalovirus exposure and HLA in healthy donors. The PCR had 60 Vbeta and 13 Jbeta primers. The data were produced by immunoSEQ multiplex PCR, yet TCRdb's version contains in-frame clones alone and is incomplete. This table holds under 200,000 clones, 70% to 85% found once. The sequenced material came from PBMCs. The receptors were sampled from a man in his forties or fifties in good health and CMV-seronegative.

This chain joins TRBV7-9 and TRBJ2-1; 7 nucleotides align to TRBD1. The junction had 9 bases not matched to a gene; V was cut back by 2 bases and J by 8 bases. CDR3 length: 15 amino acids. CDR1 SEHNR and CDR2 FQNEAQ come from the germline V gene (reference sequence). The CDR3 sequence: CASSLYEGARYEQFF. As DNA, the CDR3 is TGTGCCAGCAGCTTATACGAGGGGGCAAGGTATGAGCAGTTCTTC.

The chain is built from TRBV5-8 and TRBJ1-5; possible D gene TRBD1, 5 bases. CDR3 length: 16 amino acids. Germline CDR1 reads SGHTS; CDR2 reads YDEGEE. V was cut by 0 bases and J by 2 bases, with 12 bases left in between. CDR3 residues: CASSLGTGTGNQPQHF. For the CDR3, the DNA is TGTGCCAGCAGCTTGGGAACCGGGACTGGCAATCAGCCCCAGCATTTT.

The V gene is TRBV5-4, the J gene TRBJ1-4; D gene unclear. The CDR3 totals 14 residues. The germline V gene has CDR1 SGHNT and CDR2 YYREEE (reference sequence). V was clipped by 4 bases and J by 5 bases, with 12 bases between them. This chain's CDR3 is CASSIREVNEKLFF. The CDR3 DNA reads TGTGCCAGCAGCATCCGGGAAGTGAATGAAAAACTGTTTTTT.

This sequence joins TRBV27 and TRBJ1-5; D remains unclear. V gave up 3 bases and J gave up 4 bases, with 7 bases separating them. CDR1 and CDR2 (germline): MNHEY, SMNVEV (reference sequence). The CDR3 extends over 13 amino acids. The CDR3 region is CASSFRENQPQHF. CDR3 nucleotide sequence: TGTGCCAGCAGTTTTAGAGAGAATCAGCCCCAGCATTTT.

The J gene is TRBJ2-7, the V gene TRBV30; D perhaps matches TRBD1 (6 bases). Germline CDR1 is GTSNPN and CDR2 is SVGIG (reference sequence). Between the trimmed V and J ends, which lost 8 bases and 2 bases, there was a span of 22 bases. CDR3 length: 15 amino acids. The chain's CDR3 is CAASSPGHATYEQYF. The CDR3 DNA reads TGTGCCGCATCGTCACCGGGACATGCGACCTACGAGCAGTACTTC.

The chain is built from TRBV11-2 and TRBJ1-1; the D gene is possibly TRBD1 (5 bases). CDR1 is SGHAT, CDR2 FQNNGV, per germline. This CDR3 contains 15 residues. V was shortened by 4 bases and J by 1 base, with 13 bases between the two germline ends. The DNA for the CDR3 is TGTGCCAGCAGCTCGCCGTTGGGGGGGAACACTGAAGCTTTCTTT. Protein sequence: CASSSPLGGNTEAFF.

The CDR3 protein is CASSDRDSPYEQYF. CDR3 sequence (DNA): TGTGCCAGCAGTGATAGAGACAGCCCCTACGAGCAGTACTTC. The chain carries TRBV2 and TRBJ2-7; D may be TRBD1 (5 bases). The germline V gene encodes CDR1 SNHLY and CDR2 FYNNEI. CDR3 length equals 14 residues. Trimming shortened V by 3 bases and J by 2 bases, and 11 bases separated the two germline ends. Variable domain in full (rest from reference TRBV2 and TRBJ2-7): EPEVTQTPSHQVTQMGQEVILRCVPISNHLYFYWYRQILGQKVEFLVSFYNNEISEKSEIFDDQFSVERPDGSNFTLKIRSTKLEDSAMYFCASSDRDSPYEQYFGPGTRLTVT.

The chain couples TRBV28 to TRBJ2-7; weak D call: TRBD1 (5 bases). With 5 bases removed from V and 0 bases from J, the gap between germline ends came to 17 bases. The CDR3 is 16 amino acids. CDR1 and CDR2 (germline): MDHEN, SYDVKM. The CDR3 reads CASSGERGPLSYEQYF. CDR3 bases: TGTGCCAGCAGTGGGGAAAGGGGTCCCCTCTCCTACGAGCAGTACTTC.

The V and J genes are TRBV30 and TRBJ1-4, with D unresolved. V gave up 0 bases and J gave up 7 bases, with 12 bases separating them. This CDR3 has 14 amino acids. CDR1 and CDR2 (germline): GTSNPN, SVGIG (reference sequence). The chain's CDR3 is CAWSVKLPREKLFF. The DNA of the CDR3 is TGTGCCTGGAGTGTAAAACTCCCCCGTGAAAAACTGTTTTTT.

In its sample, this clone was seen once. The rearrangement joins TRBV7-2 to TRBJ2-2, with TRBD1 matching 9 bases. CDR3 size: 16 residues. Germline V gene data show CDR1 as SGHTA and CDR2 as FQGNSA. V lost 5 bases, J lost 4 bases, and 8 bases stayed unmatched. This chain's CDR3 is CASSLNRGRGTGELFF. CDR3 DNA: TGTGCCAGCAGCCTTAACAGGGGGCGCGGCACCGGGGAGCTGTTTTTT.

J is TRBJ1-2 and V is TRBV5-1; D might be TRBD1 (6 bases). The CDR3 is 15 residues long. V lost 7 bases, J lost 3 bases, and 19 bases lay in between. CDR1 is SGHRS, CDR2 YFSETQ, per germline. CDR3 DNA: TGCGCCAGCGGTAACACAGGGATGAGAGACTATGGCTACACCTTC. Translation gives CASGNTGMRDYGYTF.

V gene TRBV10-2 combines with J gene TRBJ2-2; possibly TRBD1 for D (5 bases). CDR3 length: 13 amino acids. Germline lookup yields CDR1 WSHSY and CDR2 SAAADI. Trimming pared 8 bases from V and 2 bases from J, leaving 9 bases between. Written as DNA, the CDR3 is TGCGCCAGCCATACAGGAAACACCGGGGAGCTGTTTTTT. Protein sequence: CASHTGNTGELFF.

CDR3 residues: CASSRDRASGYTF. The CDR3 DNA is TGTGCCAGTAGTAGGGACAGGGCTTCTGGCTACACCTTC. This sequence joins TRBV19 and TRBJ1-2, with 9 positions matching TRBD1. This CDR3 region has 13 residues. V shed 4 bases and J 7 bases; nucleotides not matched to a gene: 4. The V gene's germline CDR1 is LNHDA and CDR2 SQIVND (reference sequence). The whole variable domain, remainder taken from reference TRBV19 and TRBJ1-2, is DGGITQSPKYLFRKEGQNVTLSCEQNLNHDAMYWYRQDPGQGLRLIYYSQIVNDFQKGDIAEGYSVSREKKESFPLTVTSAQKNPTAFYLCASSRDRASGYTFGSGTRLTVV.

The gene calls are TRBV29-1 and TRBJ2-5; 9 bases are a match to TRBD1. The J call may be wrong; the DNA end is better matched by TRBJ2-7. This CDR3 spans 14 amino acids. Germline V gene sequence: CDR1 SQVTM, CDR2 ANQGSEA. The CDR3 reads CSVARDRAPYEQYF. The CDR3 nucleotides read TGCAGCGTCGCCCGGGACAGGGCCCCATACGAGCAGTACTTC.

The V and J genes are TRBV5-6 and TRBJ1-1, with no clear D. The V gene lost 0 bases and the J gene lost 0 bases, with 9 bases spanning the gap. The CDR3 has 15 amino acids. Germline CDR1 SGHDT, CDR2 YYEEEE. The CDR3 DNA reads TGTGCCAGCAGCTTGGTCTATGGAGTGAACACTGAAGCTTTCTTT. Amino acids: CASSLVYGVNTEAFF. Using reference TRBV5-6 and TRBJ1-1 for the parts outside the CDR3, the full variable domain is DAGVTQSPTHLIKTRGQQVTLRCSPKSGHDTVSWYQQALGQGPQFIFQYYEEEERQRGNFPDRFSGHQFPNYSSELNVNALLLGDSALYLCASSLVYGVNTEAFFGQGTRLTVV.

The genes are TRBV5-6 and TRBJ1-4, with 7 positions matching TRBD1. The V gene end was trimmed by 4 bases and the J gene end by 3 bases; junction bases not matched to a gene: 6. Looked up from germline, CDR1 is SGHDT and CDR2 is YYEEEE. This CDR3 contains 15 residues. In DNA form, the CDR3 reads TGTGCCAGCAGCCCTCCGGGACAGTCTAATGAAAAACTGTTTTTT. Translated: CASSPPGQSNEKLFF.

This clone is a singleton in its sample. The chain links TRBV29-1 to TRBJ1-1; D is ambiguous. The V end lost 6 bases, the J end lost 5 bases, and 10 bases lay between the germline ends. The CDR3 runs to 11 residues. Germline values: CDR1 SQVTM, CDR2 ANQGSEA. Written as DNA, the CDR3 is TGCAGCGTCGGAGCGGGGACTGAAGCTTTCTTT. Translated, it gives CSVGAGTEAFF.

In its sample, this clone was seen once. J is TRBJ2-7 and V is TRBV10-2; TRBD2 is a possible D gene (6 bases). The CDR3 is 15 amino acids. Germline V gives CDR1 WSHSY, CDR2 SAAADI. The V end lost 0 bases, the J end lost 4 bases, and 13 bases lay between the germline ends. In DNA form, the CDR3 reads TGCGCCAGCAGTGAGTCGAATCTAGCGCCGTACGAGCAGTACTTC. Its protein is CASSESNLAPYEQYF.

This clone occurred a few times. The rearrangement joins TRBV2 to TRBJ2-7; 9 nucleotides line up with TRBD1. The germline V gene has CDR1 SNHLY and CDR2 FYNNEI. With 6 bases clipped from V and 4 bases from J, the junction kept 7 bases outside the gene matches. This CDR3 is built from 14 residues. The CDR3 is CASRDGTGFYEQYF. CDR3 nucleotides: TGTGCCAGCAGGGACGGGACAGGGTTTTACGAGCAGTACTTC.

The chain employs TRBV5-4 and TRBJ2-1; TRBD1 agrees at 7 bases. Trimming removed 2 bases from V and 5 bases from J; junction bases left unmatched: 19. Germline V gene lookup returns CDR1 SGHNT and CDR2 YYREEE (reference sequence). The CDR3 is 19 residues long. The chain's CDR3 is CASSFETGITHTRDNEQFF. The CDR3 nucleotides are TGTGCCAGCAGCTTCGAGACAGGGATAACTCATACCCGAGACAATGAGCAGTTCTTC.

Worth noting for this clone: At one of its ends the junction is not consistent with the germline gene, which may arise from a read error. The rearrangement uses TRBV14 and TRBJ2-2; tentatively, D is TRBD1 (6 bases). CDR1 SGHDN and CDR2 FVKESK come from the germline V gene. The CDR3 spans 14 residues. The CDR3 nucleotides are TGTGCCAGCAGCCAAGAATTCCTTGCAGGGGAGCTGTCTTTT. Translating gives CASSQEFLAGELSF.

There are a few counts of this clone. The chain is built from TRBV5-1 and TRBJ2-7; 10 nucleotides line up with TRBD2. Trimming removed 0 bases from V and 9 bases from J; junction bases left unmatched: 12. Germline CDR1 is SGHRS and CDR2 is YFSETQ. This CDR3 is 16 amino acids long. CDR3 coding DNA: TGCGCCAGCAGCTTGGAATTAGCGGGGGGCCATAGAGGGCAGTACTTC. Translating it yields CASSLELAGGHRGQYF.

This sequence joins TRBV7-6 and TRBJ2-7; a weak D match, TRBD1 (5 bases). Germline V gene data show CDR1 as SGHVS and CDR2 as FNYEAQ. This CDR3 is built from 15 residues. Trimming took off 5 bases at V and 2 bases at J, with 16 bases between the two ends. CDR3 bases: TGTGCCAGCAGCGAAGAGCAGGGTTGGGCCTACGAGCAGTACTTC. Encoded protein: CASSEEQGWAYEQYF.

V usage is TRBV29-1 and J usage is TRBJ2-3; D gene unclear. V gave up 7 bases and J gave up 2 bases, with 16 bases separating them. Germline V lookup: CDR1 SQVTM, CDR2 ANQGSEA. The CDR3 totals 14 residues. CDR3 sequence (DNA): TGCAGCGCCGTAGCCGGCTCCGACACAGATACGCAGTATTTT. Residues: CSAVAGSDTDTQYF.

This clone has a handful of counts. The chain employs TRBV6-5 and TRBJ2-3, with D possibly being TRBD1 (5 bases). Germline CDR1 and CDR2: MNHEY and SVGAGI. CDR3 length equals 13 residues. V shed 6 bases and J shed 1 base, with 8 bases lying between them. CDR3 sequence: CASRQGGTDTQYF. The CDR3 DNA reads TGTGCCAGCAGACAAGGGGGCACAGATACGCAGTATTTT.

The sample holds a few counts of this clone. This chain connects TRBV11-2 to TRBJ2-1; TRBD1 agrees at 10 bases. CDR3 length: 12 residues. J gave up 13 bases and V 6 bases, and 6 bases lay outside the gene matches. CDR1 and CDR2 from the germline V gene are SGHAT and FQNNGV. Written as DNA, the CDR3 is TGTGCCAGCAGACCGACAGGGGGCGACCAGTTCTTC. This encodes CASRPTGGDQFF.

The gene calls are TRBV25-1 and TRBJ2-7; D is perhaps TRBD2 (6 bases). The germline gives CDR1 MGHDK, CDR2 SYGVNS. The CDR3 is 12 amino acids. Trimming removed 4 bases at V and 5 bases at J, with 9 bases between. The CDR3 protein is CASSVWGDEQYF. The CDR3 bases are TGTGCCAGCAGTGTTTGGGGGGACGAGCAGTACTTC.

The chain joins TRBV12-5 to TRBJ1-2, with 8 bases lining up with TRBD1. Germline V CDR1 and CDR2: LGHNT, FRNRAP. Trimming cost V 3 bases and J 7 bases; bases outside gene matches: 4. The CDR3 consists of 13 residues. The CDR3 region has the DNA TGTGCTAGTGGTTTAGGACAGGGCCGTGGCTACACCTTC. Residues: CASGLGQGRGYTF.

The V call is TRBV4-2, the J call TRBJ2-2; weak D call: TRBD2 (5 bases). The CDR3 loop spans 16 amino acids. Germline V gene data show CDR1 as LGHNA and CDR2 as YNFKEQ. The V end lost 5 bases, the J end lost 3 bases, and 16 bases lay between the germline ends. The DNA for the CDR3 is TGTGCCAGCAGCGATGAAATGAGGGAGTACACCGGGGAGCTGTTTTTT. Amino acids: CASSDEMREYTGELFF.